This T cell receptor beta chain was profiled in a study of T cell repertoires in cytomegalovirus infection. Turning to the study itself: Public TCR beta signatures indicated both CMV infection and matching HLA type. Whole-study findings and limits: The cumulative frequency of public TCR beta families identified carriers of CMV plus the relevant HLA. It was HLA-C-restricted CMV-specific TCR beta clonotypes that dominated the response ex vivo.

TCRdb ran MiXCR on the reads and lists one entry per CDR3 protein. This sample has about 260,000 distinct CDR3 sequences, with around 9% found just once. The sample holds many counts of this clonotype. The antigen is unknown. There are 13 residues in the CDR3. V lost 3 bases to trimming and J lost 0 bases, with 8 bases between them. Germline lookup yields CDR1 GTSNPN and CDR2 SVGIG (reference sequence). The specimen was PBMCs. This sequence joins TRBV30 and TRBJ1-1; D is ambiguous. The source is a human donor in good health (CMV status not recorded). Some clones in this sample may be carry-over from other donors' samples. The CDR3 DNA sequence: TGTGCCTGGAGACGAACTTTGAACACTGAAGCTTTCTTT. This codes for CAWRRTLNTEAFF. Full variable domain (outside the CDR3, taken from reference TRBV30 and TRBJ1-1): SQTIHQWPATLVQPVGSPLSLECTVEGTSNPNLYWYRQAAGRGLQLLFYSVGIGQISSEVPQNLSASRPQDRQFILSSKKLLLSDSGFYLCAWRRTLNTEAFFGQGTRLTVV.